This TCR beta chain was observed in a study of Graves' ophthalmopathy and Graves' hyperthyroidism. Regarding the study as a whole: Most clonotypes expanded in thyroid above 0.001 frequency were present in blood too.

The CDR3 length is 16 residues. J was trimmed by 7 bases and V by 4 bases; bases with no gene match: 12. The germline gives CDR1 SGHRS, CDR2 YFSETQ. Newly diagnosed hyperthyroidism donors, aged 18 to 65, duration under 2 months. This clonotype was observed a handful of times. Its target is not known. Researchers took RNA transcripts and amplified TCR beta CDR3 regions from them. Second-round multiplex PCR came after first-round RT-PCR with HTBI primers. TCRdb re-called the multiplex PCR reads with MiXCR, one entry per CDR3 protein. This table holds about 620,000 distinct CDR3 sequences, 22% found once. The origin of this receptor is a young woman with stable Graves' hyperthyroidism. Some clones in this sample may be carry-over from other donors' samples. Sequenced: peripheral blood. V and J are TRBV5-1 and TRBJ2-2; 8 positions match TRBD1. CDR3: CASSTRTGSIDGELFF. The CDR3 DNA reads as TGCGCCAGCAGCACCAGGACAGGGTCAATTGACGGGGAGCTGTTTTTT. Using reference TRBV5-1 and TRBJ2-2 for the parts outside the CDR3, the full variable domain is KAGVTQTPRYLIKTRGQQVTLSCSPISGHRSVSWYQQTPGQGLQFLFEYFSETQRNKGNFPGRFSGRQFSNSRSEMNVSTLELGDSALYLCASSTRTGSIDGELFFGEGSRLTVL.